This entry features one TCR beta chain sequence. Its antigen remains unknown. The table came from immunoSEQ multiplex PCR; TCRdb's copy has only in-frame clones and leaves some out. The sample records 100,000 to 150,000 clones, under 90% being singletons. This sample is drawn from a study of T cell responses to AZD1222 COVID-19 vaccine. Study-wide results and caveats: Repertoire sampling was restricted to post-peak T cell response timepoints. Of the AZD1222 recipients, only 5 to 7 were seropositive at baseline. Spike-specific TCR breadth and depth rose after two AZD1222 doses.

Germline CDR1 and CDR2: LNHNV and YYDKDF (reference sequence). The V end lost 3 bases, the J end lost 6 bases, and 18 bases lay between the germline ends. This CDR3 has 16 amino acids. This receptor was obtained from an adult in good health. This chain links TRBV15 with TRBJ1-5; a weak D match, TRBD1 (5 bases). Sequenced here: peripheral blood, sampled on day 0 of AZD1222 vaccination. DNA of the CDR3: TGTGCCACCAGCAGTTTCAAGGAGGGGTCGGGTCAGCCCCAGCATTTT. It codes for CATSSFKEGSGQPQHF.